This passage covers 3 T cell receptor beta chains from one sample sequenced in a study of OX40 agonist ivuxolimab in advanced cancers. Some clones are missing from TCRdb's copy, which holds only in-frame ones; the method was immunoSEQ multiplex PCR. Of 39,000 or so clones listed, roughly 90% were seen once; the top ten hold roughly 0.58%. The sample in question was CD4+ or CD8+ T cells sorted from blood, obtained in a trial of the OX40 agonist ivuxolimab. The receptors were sampled from an adult with an advanced solid tumor such as melanoma, head and neck, liver or kidney cancer.

The chain combines TRBV19 with TRBJ2-3, with 12 bases identical to TRBD2. After removal of 4 bases from V and 2 bases from J, the junction contained 7 bases not matched to a gene. The CDR3 is 17 residues long. Germline CDR1 reads LNHDA; CDR2 reads SQIVND (reference sequence). The CDR3 spells CASSTRTSGVYTDTQYF. The DNA for the CDR3 is TGTGCCAGTAGTACCCGGACTAGCGGGGTGTACACAGATACGCAGTATTTT.

The chain carries TRBV19 and TRBJ1-2; TRBD1 is a possible D gene (6 bases). Germline-derived CDR1 and CDR2 are LNHDA and SQIVND (reference sequence). Trimming took off 6 bases at V and 4 bases at J, with 21 bases between the two ends. The CDR3 extends over 16 amino acids. CDR3 residues: CASSPGRGGFIYGYTF. The DNA of the CDR3 is TGTGCCAGTAGCCCAGGTCGGGGGGGCTTTATCTATGGCTACACCTTC. The variable domain in full, completed from reference TRBV19 and TRBJ1-2, reads DGGITQSPKYLFRKEGQNVTLSCEQNLNHDAMYWYRQDPGQGLRLIYYSQIVNDFQKGDIAEGYSVSREKKESFPLTVTSAQKNPTAFYLCASSPGRGGFIYGYTFGSGTRLTVV.

The rearrangement links TRBV6-4 to TRBJ1-1; no clear D gene. This CDR3 comprises 15 residues. Germline V gene sequence: CDR1 MRHNA, CDR2 SNTAGT. The V end lost 1 base, the J end lost 3 bases, and 12 bases lay between the germline ends. The CDR3 loop is CASSDWRILDTEAFF. The CDR3 bases are TGTGCCAGCAGTGACTGGAGGATTCTGGACACTGAAGCTTTCTTT.